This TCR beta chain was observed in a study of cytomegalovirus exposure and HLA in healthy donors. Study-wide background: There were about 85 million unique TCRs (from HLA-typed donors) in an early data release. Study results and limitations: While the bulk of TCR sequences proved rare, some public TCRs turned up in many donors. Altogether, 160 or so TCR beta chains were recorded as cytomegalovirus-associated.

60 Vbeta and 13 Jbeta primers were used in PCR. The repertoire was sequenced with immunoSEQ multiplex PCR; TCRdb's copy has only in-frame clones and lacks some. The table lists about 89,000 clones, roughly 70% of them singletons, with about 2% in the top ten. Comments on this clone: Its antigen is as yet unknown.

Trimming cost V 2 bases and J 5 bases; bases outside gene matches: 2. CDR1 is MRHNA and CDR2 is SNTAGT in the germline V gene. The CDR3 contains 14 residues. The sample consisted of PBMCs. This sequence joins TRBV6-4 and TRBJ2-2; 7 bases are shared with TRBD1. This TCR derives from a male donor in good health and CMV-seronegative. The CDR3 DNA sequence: TGTGCCAGCAGTGACAGGGGGCGGACCGGGGAGCTGTTTTTT. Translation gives CASSDRGRTGELFF.